Shown below are 25 T cell receptor beta chains from a single sample sequenced in a study of T cells in Graves' hyperthyroidism and ophthalmopathy. There were TCR beta CDR3 regions amplified from RNA transcripts. TCR CDR3 underwent first-round RT-PCR with the HTBI primer set. TCRdb redid the calling of the multiplex PCR reads with MiXCR, one entry per CDR3 protein. The table lists 450,000 to 550,000 distinct CDR3 sequences, around a quarter of them singletons, with 10% to 12% in the top ten. The specimen was blood. These receptor sequences come from a woman aged 25 to 39 with Graves' ophthalmopathy.

This clonotype was seen repeatedly, ten times or more. The chain employs TRBV2 and TRBJ1-1; the D is unclear. The CDR3 covers 13 residues. V was shortened by 7 bases and J by 0 bases, with 9 bases between the two germline ends. From germline, CDR1 is SNHLY and CDR2 FYNNEI. CDR3 sequence reads: CASKPEMNTEAFF. DNA of the CDR3: TGTGCCAGCAAGCCAGAAATGAACACTGAAGCTTTCTTT.

Of note for this clonotype: One junction end disagrees with the germline gene, perhaps due to a read error. V gene TRBV12-3 or TRBV12-4 combines with J gene TRBJ1-5, with 8 bases aligning to TRBD1. There are 14 residues in the CDR3. In DNA form, the CDR3 reads TGTGCCAGCAGCCAGGACAGGGCGCATCAGCCTCAGCATTTT. It yields the protein CASSQDRAHQPQHF.

Ten or more counts support this clonotype. The gene calls are TRBV7-8 and TRBJ1-5, with unresolved D. The CDR3 covers 15 residues. V was cut by 1 base and J by 0 bases, with 7 bases left in between. Germline V CDR1 and CDR2: SGHVS, FQNEAQ. The CDR3 region is CASSLGPVSNQPQHF. The CDR3 DNA reads as TGTGCCAGCAGCTTAGGACCGGTTAGCAATCAGCCCCAGCATTTT.

This clonotype has a count of ten or more. The chain has TRBV19 and TRBJ2-7, with D possibly matching TRBD2 (5 bases). Trimming left V 6 bases short and J 3 bases short, with 9 bases between. The CDR3 runs 12 residues. Germline values: CDR1 LNHDA, CDR2 SQIVND (reference sequence). CDR3 loop: CASSGVSYEQYF. CDR3 DNA: TGTGCCAGTAGCGGGGTTAGCTACGAGCAGTACTTC.

This clonotype showed up many times. This chain connects TRBV27 to TRBJ2-4, with 9 bases that match TRBD1. Germline V gene lookup returns CDR1 MNHEY and CDR2 SMNVEV (reference sequence). V gave up 4 bases and J gave up 12 bases; unmatched junction bases: 7. CDR3 length: 13 residues. CDR3: CASSSGQGQPQYF. The DNA of the CDR3 is TGTGCCAGCAGTTCGGGACAGGGTCAACCTCAGTACTTC.

The CDR3 sequence: CSASLLTSGRAKETQYF. The CDR3 DNA is TGCAGTGCTAGCCTCCTTACTAGCGGGAGGGCAAAAGAGACCCAGTACTTC. The chain links TRBV20-1 to TRBJ2-5, with 13 bases aligning to TRBD2. Looked up from germline, CDR1 is DFQATT and CDR2 is SNEGSKA (reference sequence). The CDR3 is 17 residues long. Germline trimming cut 3 bases from V and 3 bases from J; bases unmatched to any gene: 10.

This chain links TRBV27 with TRBJ2-7, with 14 positions matching TRBD2. The V and J ends lost 8 bases and 7 bases, in that order; junction bases with no gene match: 4. Germline V CDR1 and CDR2: MNHEY, SMNVEV (reference sequence). This CDR3 comprises 13 residues. DNA of the CDR3: TGTGCCAGCCAGGGACTAGCGGGAGAGGAGCAGTACTTC. Translation gives CASQGLAGEEQYF.

The rearrangement links TRBV20-1 to TRBJ2-7; no firm D call. V lost 3 bases and J 4 bases, leaving 7 bases between the germline ends. Germline CDR1 DFQATT, CDR2 SNEGSKA (reference sequence). CDR3 length equals 11 residues. CDR3 DNA sequence: TGCAGTGCTAGTGGTAGATACGAGCAGTACTTC. It codes for CSASGRYEQYF.

The chain employs TRBV5-1 and TRBJ1-2; D not resolved. Germline CDR1 and CDR2: SGHRS and YFSETQ. Deletions cut 7 bases from V and 8 bases from J, with 15 bases between. The CDR3 runs to 12 residues. The CDR3 DNA follows: TGCGCCAGCGGGTTAAAGAATGAGGGCTACACCTTC. It encodes CASGLKNEGYTF.

The CDR3: CTPADKQGWTEAFF. The DNA of the CDR3 is TGCACCCCAGCAGACAAACAGGGGTGGACTGAAGCTTTCTTT. This chain links TRBV20-1 with TRBJ1-1, with TRBD1 identical over 7 bases. In germline, CDR1 is DFQATT, CDR2 SNEGSKA (reference sequence). The CDR3 has 14 residues.

The rearrangement links TRBV6-1 to TRBJ1-3; 7 nucleotides align to TRBD1. Germline lookup yields CDR1 MNHNS and CDR2 SASEGT. J lost 1 base, V lost 7 bases, and 4 bases had no gene match. CDR3 length equals 14 residues. The CDR3 here is CASNVTGSGNTIYF. In DNA, the CDR3 is TGTGCCAGCAATGTGACAGGGTCTGGAAACACCATATATTTT.

This clonotype was recorded many times. This sequence joins TRBV20-1 and TRBJ2-5; D possibly corresponds to TRBD2 (7 bases). Trimming removed 3 bases at V and 5 bases at J, with 16 bases between. This CDR3 has 14 amino acids. CDR1 is DFQATT and CDR2 is SNEGSKA in the germline V gene (reference sequence). The CDR3 sequence: CSARGGANEETQYF. CDR3 nucleotide sequence: TGCAGTGCTAGGGGGGGGGCCAATGAGGAGACCCAGTACTTC.

The chain is built from TRBV20-1 and TRBJ1-1; the D is unclear. The CDR3 loop spans 14 amino acids. Trimming removed 5 bases at V and 1 base at J, with 14 bases between. Germline-derived CDR1 and CDR2 are DFQATT and SNEGSKA (reference sequence). The DNA for the CDR3 is TGCAGTGCTTACCCGGGTAACAAGAACACTGAAGCTTTCTTT. Its translation is CSAYPGNKNTEAFF.

This clonotype was seen only once. Lacking the conserved final phenylalanine or tryptophan, this CDR3 likely reflects a read error. The J gene is TRBJ1-1, the V gene TRBV30; D is unclear. Between the trimmed V and J ends, which lost 0 bases and 1 base, there was a span of 12 bases. CDR3 length equals 15 residues. Germline CDR1 GTSNPN, CDR2 SVGIG (reference sequence). The CDR3 here is CAWSVRLAGNTEAFC. The DNA for the CDR3 is TGTGCCTGGAGTGTAAGGTTGGCAGGGAACACTGAAGCTTTCTGT.

This chain connects TRBV3-1 to TRBJ1-5; D is undetermined. This CDR3 is built from 16 residues. Germline CDR1 reads LGHDT; CDR2 reads YNNKEL (reference sequence). Trimming took 3 bases from V and 3 from J, leaving 15 bases between them. CDR3 loop: CASSHSNSGYNQPQHF. CDR3 nucleotides: TGTGCCAGCAGCCATTCTAACTCAGGCTACAATCAGCCCCAGCATTTT.

This clonotype was counted at least ten times. The chain couples TRBV4-1 to TRBJ1-1, with D perhaps matching TRBD1 (6 bases). The germline V gene encodes CDR1 MGHRA and CDR2 YSYEKL. This CDR3 has 14 amino acids. Trimming pared 5 bases from V and 1 base from J, leaving 11 bases between. DNA for the CDR3: TGCGCCAGCAGCGACAGGAAAGCGAACACTGAAGCTTTCTTT. As protein: CASSDRKANTEAFF.

This clonotype showed up many times. The chain employs TRBV27 and TRBJ2-7; tentative D call: TRBD2 (6 bases). The V end was cut by 0 bases, the J end by 0 bases, with 12 bases between. Germline values: CDR1 MNHEY, CDR2 SMNVEV (reference sequence). This CDR3 has 16 amino acids. In nucleotides, the CDR3 is TGTGCCAGCAGTTTATCGGGAGTGACTAGCTCCTACGAGCAGTACTTC. Amino acids: CASSLSGVTSSYEQYF.

For the CDR3, the DNA is TGCAGCGTTGGTGTTCAGAACACTGAAGCTTTCTTT. Amino acid sequence: CSVGVQNTEAFF. The genes are TRBV29-1 and TRBJ1-1; D unresolved. Trimming removed 4 bases at V and 1 base at J, with 7 bases between. Germline CDR1 SQVTM, CDR2 ANQGSEA. The CDR3 has 12 amino acids.

This clonotype was observed a few times. The rearrangement links TRBV28 to TRBJ1-1; D possibly corresponds to TRBD1 (5 bases). This CDR3 region has 16 residues. Germline V CDR1 and CDR2: MDHEN, SYDVKM. V gave up 6 bases and J gave up 4 bases, with 21 bases separating them. Here the CDR3 DNA reads TGTGCCAGCAGAACTAGGCAAGAAGGGGCTGGCACTGAAGCTTTCTTT. It encodes CASRTRQEGAGTEAFF.

This clonotype was seen ten or more times. The J gene is TRBJ1-2, the V gene TRBV12-3 or TRBV12-4; D remains ambiguous. CDR3 length: 15 amino acids. Trimming cost V 1 base and J 7 bases, with 16 bases left between them. DNA of the CDR3: TGTGCCAGCAGTTTAGATGGGGAGGGTAGGCCTGGCTACACCTTC. The encoded protein is CASSLDGEGRPGYTF.

There are a few counts of this clonotype. Mismatch with germline at one junction end may stem from a read error. This chain joins TRBV15 and TRBJ2-7; D remains unclear. Germline loops: CDR1 LNHNV, CDR2 YYDKDF (reference sequence). The CDR3 has 16 amino acids. This CDR3 is CATSSHDTYGSYEQYF. The CDR3 region has the DNA TGCGCCACCAGCAGCCACGACACCTATGGGTCCTACGAGCAGTACTTC.

The table lists this clonotype with a few counts. The chain has TRBV7-8 and TRBJ2-1, with 9 bases identical to TRBD2. The CDR3 is 16 residues long. CDR1 and CDR2 from the germline V gene are SGHVS and FQNEAQ. V trimming: 4 bases; J trimming: 7 bases; junction bases outside the gene matches: 11. The CDR3 here is CASSSPASGAINEQFF. CDR3 nucleotides: TGTGCCAGCAGCTCGCCGGCTAGCGGGGCCATAAATGAGCAGTTCTTC. The entire variable domain, with the rest obtained from reference TRBV7-8 and TRBJ2-1, is as follows: GAGVSQSPRYKVAKRGQDVALRCDPISGHVSLFWYQQALGQGPEFLTYFQNEAQLDKSGLPSDRFFAERPEGSVSTLKIQRTQQEDSAVYLCASSSPASGAINEQFFGPGTRLTVL.

This chain uses TRBV12-5 with TRBJ1-3; D possibly corresponds to TRBD1 (5 bases). The ends were cut back, 1 base at V and 8 bases at J, with 18 bases in the middle. Germline-derived CDR1 and CDR2 are LGHNT and FRNRAP. The CDR3 extends over 16 amino acids. The CDR3 spells CASGLDAQGLGYTIYF. The CDR3 nucleotides read TGTGCTAGTGGTTTGGATGCCCAGGGCCTCGGTTACACCATATATTTT. The whole variable domain, remainder taken from reference TRBV12-5 and TRBJ1-3, is DARVTQTPRHKVTEMGQEVTMRCQPILGHNTVFWYRQTMMQGLELLAYFRNRAPLDDSGMPKDRFSAEMPDATLATLKIQPSEPRDSAVYFCASGLDAQGLGYTIYFGEGSWLTVV.

This clonotype was observed once. The chain couples TRBV12-3 or TRBV12-4 to TRBJ1-2, with TRBD1 matching over 7 bases. The CDR3 runs 14 residues. J gave up 8 bases and V 5 bases, and 11 bases lay outside the gene matches. The CDR3 loop reads CASSKTGRGEGYTF. CDR3 bases: TGTGCCAGCAGTAAGACAGGGAGAGGAGAGGGCTACACCTTC.

This clonotype was observed at least ten times. This rearrangement joins TRBV10-2 to TRBJ2-7; D is unresolved. V lost 3 bases to trimming and J lost 1 base, with 7 bases between them. Germline CDR1 and CDR2: WSHSY and SAAADI. This CDR3 comprises 13 residues. The CDR3 DNA reads TGCGCCAGCAGTGAAACGCTTTCCTACGAGCAGTACTTC. Translated, it gives CASSETLSYEQYF.